These T cell receptor beta chains were read from a single sample in a study of control samples from healthy donors and cancer patients. Repertoires were generated with immunoSEQ multiplex PCR, while TCRdb's copy carries only in-frame clones and drops some. The sample records fewer than 150,000 clones, 91% being singletons. Specimen: blood. All receptors derive from a woman under 30 in good health. The CDR3 runs from the conserved cysteine through the conserved F or W. Fields, in order: clone size, D gene, J gene, V gene, CDR3 protein, CDR3 DNA. D genes are given only for firm matches. Not all rows give a size; the values are once, few, many and, for expanded clones, a class.

>NA|NA|TRBJ2-1|TRBV18
CASSPSPGPAAYNEQFF
TGTGCCAGCTCACCGAGTCCGGGACCCGCTGCTTACAATGAGCAGTTCTTC
>NA|TRBD1|TRBJ2-7|TRBV28
CASGDRFYEQYF
TGTGCCAGCGGGGACAGATTCTACGAGCAGTACTTC
>once|NA|TRBJ2-1|TRBV7-6
CASSKGGGRANEQFF
TGTGCCAGCAGCAAGGGGGGGGGCCGAGCAAATGAGCAGTTCTTC
>once|NA|TRBJ2-1|TRBV4-3
CASSQDRANNEQFF
TGCGCCAGCAGCCAAGATCGGGCCAACAATGAGCAGTTCTTC
>NA|TRBD2|TRBJ2-7|TRBV7-2
CASSSAGSGEQYF
TGTGCCAGCAGTTCAGCGGGGTCGGGCGAGCAGTACTTC
>NA|NA|TRBJ2-1|TRBV7-2
CASSLGLWVEQFF
TGTGCCAGCAGCTTAGGATTGTGGGTAGAGCAGTTCTTC
>NA|NA|TRBJ1-1|TRBV18
CASSPNREVHTEAFF
TGTGCCAGCTCACCAAACAGGGAGGTTCACACTGAAGCTTTCTTT
>NA|NA|TRBJ2-1|TRBV28
CASSFAGSHEQFF
TGTGCCAGCAGTTTCGCGGGAAGTCATGAGCAGTTCTTC
>NA|NA|TRBJ1-1|TRBV30
CAWSVGIGEAFF
TGTGCCTGGAGTGTGGGGATTGGTGAAGCTTTCTTT
>few|NA|TRBJ1-5|TRBV27
CASSLFGGDHQPQHF
TGTGCCAGCAGTTTATTCGGAGGGGACCATCAGCCCCAGCATTTT
>once|TRBD1|TRBJ2-7|TRBV9
CASSAGDRLTEESYEQYF
TGTGCCAGCAGCGCGGGGGACAGGCTCACAGAAGAGTCCTACGAGCAGTACTTC
>NA|TRBD1|TRBJ2-7|TRBV6-5
CASSRDRGRGEQYF
TGTGCCAGCAGTAGGGACAGGGGGCGAGGTGAGCAGTACTTC
>NA|TRBD1|TRBJ2-5|TRBV7-9
CASRSRQGNQETQYF
TGTGCCAGCAGAAGCCGACAGGGAAACCAAGAGACCCAGTACTTC
>NA|NA|TRBJ1-1|TRBV7-2
CASSLSMNTEAFF
TGTGCCAGCAGCTTAAGTATGAACACTGAAGCTTTCTTT
>NA|NA|TRBJ2-3|TRBV21-1
CASSKQGSTDTQYF
TGTGCCAGCAGCAAACAGGGTAGCACAGATACGCAGTATTTT
>NA|NA|TRBJ1-2|TRBV6-1
CASSEEGYGYTF
TGTGCCAGCAGTGAAGAGGGCTATGGCTACACCTTC
>NA|NA|TRBJ2-1|TRBV11-2
CASSLEGEQFF
TGTGCCAGCAGCTTAGAGGGTGAGCAGTTCTTC
>NA|TRBD1|TRBJ1-5|TRBV10-3
CAIRAATGDSNQPQHF
TGTGCCATCCGGGCTGCCACAGGGGACAGCAATCAGCCCCAGCATTTT
>NA|TRBD2|TRBJ2-7|TRBV5-6
CASSLGGLAFYEQYF
TGTGCCAGCAGCTTGGGGGGACTAGCGTTCTACGAGCAGTACTTC
>NA|TRBD2|TRBJ2-7|TRBV14
CASSYLGLASEQYF
TGTGCCAGCAGCTACCTAGGACTAGCCTCGGAGCAGTACTTC
>NA|NA|TRBJ2-7|TRBV28
CASRWNRVSYEQYF
TGTGCCAGCAGATGGAACAGGGTCTCCTACGAGCAGTACTTC
>NA|TRBD1|TRBJ1-1|TRBV5-1
CASSSVYRGQNTEAFF
TGCGCCAGCAGCTCGGTGTACAGGGGGCAGAACACTGAAGCTTTCTTT
>NA|NA|TRBJ2-1|TRBV30
CAWSPGRSNEQFF
TGTGCCTGGTCCCCGGGACGATCCAATGAGCAGTTCTTC
>NA|TRBD1|TRBJ1-6|TRBV6-2/TRBV6-3
CASSYSGTANSPLHF
TGTGCCAGCAGTTACTCCGGGACAGCTAATTCACCCCTCCACTTT
>NA|TRBD2|TRBJ2-5|TRBV7-2
CASSLGQTSGRARQETQYF
TGTGCCAGCAGCTTAGGTCAAACTAGCGGGAGGGCCAGGCAAGAGACCCAGTACTTC
>NA|TRBD1|TRBJ1-2|TRBV20-1
CSASPPVPGQGAVLWYGYTF
TGCAGTGCTAGTCCCCCTGTTCCGGGACAGGGGGCCGTATTATGGTATGGCTACACCTTC
>NA|NA|TRBJ1-6|TRBV18
CASSPRKLSGNSPLHF
TGTGCCAGCTCACCACGGAAGTTGAGTGGGAATTCACCCCTCCACTTT
>NA|NA|TRBJ1-2|TRBV28
CASGTHGGGAGGYTF
TGTGCCAGCGGGACTCATGGCGGAGGGGCCGGTGGCTACACCTTC
>NA|NA|TRBJ2-3|TRBV11-2
CASSFLASSTDTQYF
TGTGCCAGCAGCTTTCTAGCGTCTAGCACAGATACGCAGTATTTT
>NA|TRBD1|TRBJ2-1|TRBV24-1
CATSDRWVDRDRSVNEQFF
TGTGCCACCAGTGATCGATGGGTGGACCGGGACAGAAGCGTCAATGAGCAGTTCTTC
>NA|NA|TRBJ1-1|TRBV21-1
CASTPGTANTEAFF
TGTGCCAGCACCCCGGGGACGGCGAACACTGAAGCTTTCTTT
>NA|NA|TRBJ1-1|TRBV6-5
CASRIESMNTEAFF
TGTGCCAGCAGGATCGAATCGATGAACACTGAAGCTTTCTTT
>NA|NA|TRBJ1-1|TRBV7-2
CASSLGYQGYTEAFF
TGTGCCAGCAGCTTAGGATATCAGGGGTACACTGAAGCTTTCTTT
>once|NA|TRBJ2-1|TRBV24-1
CATSDLFASSYNEQFF
TGTGCCACCAGTGATTTGTTTGCTAGCTCCTACAATGAGCAGTTCTTC
>NA|NA|TRBJ2-2|TRBV29-1
CSVLNSQRNTGELFF
TGCAGCGTGCTAAACAGCCAGCGGAACACCGGGGAGCTGTTTTTT